The sequence of this T cell receptor beta chain was determined in a study of blood T cell repertoires in COVID-19. Profiling relied on immunoSEQ multiplex PCR, and the TCRdb table lists in-frame clones only, not all of them. The data show approximately 250,000 clones, 84% seen once. Germline values: CDR1 LNHDA, CDR2 SQIVND (reference sequence). This CDR3 region has 18 residues. The trim removed 0 bases at V and 5 bases at J, leaving 10 bases unmatched. The TCR was taken from a man younger than 40 with acute COVID-19. The material sequenced was PBMCs or T cells enriched from blood (not recorded which). This sequence joins TRBV19 and TRBJ1-1; 12 bases fit TRBD1. CDR3 protein: CASSIEEGQGAMVTEAFF. For the CDR3, the DNA is TGTGCCAGTAGTATAGAGGAGGGACAGGGGGCGATGGTTACTGAAGCTTTCTTT.